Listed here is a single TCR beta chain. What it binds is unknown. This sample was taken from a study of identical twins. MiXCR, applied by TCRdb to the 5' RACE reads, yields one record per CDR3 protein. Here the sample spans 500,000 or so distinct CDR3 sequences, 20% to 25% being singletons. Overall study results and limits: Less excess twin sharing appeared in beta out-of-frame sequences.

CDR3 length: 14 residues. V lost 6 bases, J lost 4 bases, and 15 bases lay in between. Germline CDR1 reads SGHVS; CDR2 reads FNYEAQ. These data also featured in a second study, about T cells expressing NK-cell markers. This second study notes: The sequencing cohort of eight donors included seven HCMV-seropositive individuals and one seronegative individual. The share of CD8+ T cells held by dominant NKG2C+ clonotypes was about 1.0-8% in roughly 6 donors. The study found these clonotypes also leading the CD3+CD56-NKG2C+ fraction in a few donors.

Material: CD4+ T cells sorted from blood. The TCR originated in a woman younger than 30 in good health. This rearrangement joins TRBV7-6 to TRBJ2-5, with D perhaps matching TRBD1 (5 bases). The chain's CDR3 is CASSGASVSETQYF. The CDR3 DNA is TGTGCCAGCAGTGGGGCCAGCGTCTCAGAGACCCAGTACTTC.